The present entry profiles one T cell receptor beta chain with its context. It lacks a known antigen. Per-base qualities were not stored, and no clone one base away is much larger. Compared with germline, V lacks 3 bases and J lacks 1 base; bases without a gene match: 10. Taken from cysteine to phenylalanine, the CDR3 has 17 residues. Of the read, only the CDR3 DNA is kept; its 51 bases are in frame from base 1. As encoded in the germline V gene (reference sequence), CDR1 is SGHNT while CDR2 is YYREEE. This entry comes from a study of technical replicates of blood from a handful of donors (dated by TCRdb to between 2016 and 2019). The library was made by the immunoSEQ multiplex PCR assay. TCRdb took this table from immuneACCESS and kept in-frame rearrangements with V and J called. Such tables lack part of the clones; where checked against another copy, unresolved V genes explain under half of the gap, and the rest is unexplained. The sample table records more than 65,000 clones; 97% of these occur just once. Jointly, the top ten make up approximately 0.2% of the sample.

The TCR was taken from a human donor in good health. The material sequenced was T cells isolated from PBMCs. The chain is made from TRBV5-4 and TRBJ2-5, with TRBD2 identical over 9 junction bases. The CDR3 loop reads CASSWGLAGSSQETQYF. The sequenced DNA: TGTGCCAGCAGCTGGGGCCTAGCGGGGTCCAGCCAAGAGACCCAGTACTTC.